The clone carrying this TCR beta chain appeared once. Authors' methods: By means of reference gene primer amplification, nucleated cell counts were estimated. Assay: immunoSEQ multiplex PCR; the TCRdb copy retains only in-frame clones and omits some. The V and J calls and the clone size are those of that table, but D and trimming were determined from the DNA. The profile shows nearly 250,000 clones, 90% of them singletons. V lost 8 bases and J lost 6; bases outside the gene matches: 1. The CDR3 extends over 13 amino acids. Germline loops: CDR1 KGHDR, CDR2 SFDVKD. Individuals aged roughly 18 to 95 years were recruited from 20 to 25 US areas. This entry belongs to a study of blood T cell repertoires in COVID-19.

The material sequenced was PBMCs or T cells enriched from blood (not recorded which). The receptor's source is a man aged 50 or older who had been exposed to COVID-19. J is TRBJ2-2 and V is TRBV24-1, with 11 bases aligning to TRBD1. This CDR3 is CATKGQGAGELFF. The CDR3, as DNA: TGTGCCACCAAGGGACAGGGGGCCGGGGAGCTGTTTTTT.